These 20 T cell receptor beta chains originate from one sample sequenced in a study of T-cell reconstitution after alpha-beta-depleted transplantation in children. Using unique molecular identifiers, the investigators prepared the TCRbeta library. TCRdb redid the calling of the PCR reads with MiXCR, one entry per CDR3 protein. This table has 200,000 to 250,000 distinct CDR3 sequences, less than 9% appearing once. The sample here was PBMCs, mostly from graft donor cells, taken 180 days after TCRalphabeta/CD19-depleted stem cell transplant. The source of these receptors is a male patient younger than 18 who had a stem cell transplant for acute lymphoblastic leukemia, so the T cells may come from the graft donor.

A few counts support this clonotype. This may come from a read error, since a much larger clone is one base off. The chain joins TRBV20-1 to TRBJ1-2; D is unclear. This CDR3 region has 13 residues. From germline, CDR1 is DFQATT and CDR2 SNEGSKA (reference sequence). V was clipped by 7 bases and J by 3 bases, with 15 bases between them. This chain's CDR3 is CSGPNTEDYGYTF. In DNA, the CDR3 is TGCAGTGGGCCAAACACGGAGGACTATGGCTACACCTTC.

This clonotype was observed many times. The chain carries TRBV20-1 and TRBJ2-5; 11 bases are shared with TRBD2. Germline assignment: CDR1 DFQATT and CDR2 SNEGSKA (reference sequence). The CDR3 sequence is 16 residues long. The V and J ends lost 1 base and 5 bases, in that order; junction bases with no gene match: 9. As DNA, the CDR3 is TGCAGTGCTAGAGGGGTCGCTAGCGGGAGGTCCGAGACCCAGTACTTC. Its translation: CSARGVASGRSETQYF.

The table lists this clonotype with many counts. The chain recombines TRBV4-3 with TRBJ2-1; no clear D. Germline CDR1 reads LGHNA; CDR2 reads YSLEER. V was pared by 1 base and J by 8 bases, with 12 bases between. The CDR3 runs to 14 residues. CDR3 amino acids: CASSQVSLGYEQFF. The DNA of the CDR3 is TGCGCCAGCAGCCAAGTAAGCTTGGGCTATGAGCAGTTCTTC.

This chain connects TRBV2 to TRBJ2-3; 15 positions match TRBD2. The CDR3 spans 15 residues. V gave up 6 bases and J gave up 3 bases; unmatched junction bases: 1. The germline V gene has CDR1 SNHLY and CDR2 FYNNEI. The CDR3 DNA is TGTGCCAGCAGAGGGACTAGCGGGAGGACAGATACGCAGTATTTT. It encodes CASRGTSGRTDTQYF. The full variable domain, completed using reference TRBV2 and TRBJ2-3, is EPEVTQTPSHQVTQMGQEVILRCVPISNHLYFYWYRQILGQKVEFLVSFYNNEISEKSEIFDDQFSVERPDGSNFTLKIRSTKLEDSAMYFCASRGTSGRTDTQYFGPGTRLTVL.

About this clonotype itself: A single base separates this from a much larger clone, so it may be a read error. This rearrangement joins TRBV11-2 to TRBJ1-1; D gene ambiguous. In germline, CDR1 is SGHAT, CDR2 FQNNGV. This CDR3 is built from 16 residues. The CDR3 nucleotides read TGTGCCAGCAGCTTAGTGGCTCTGGGCCGAAACACTGATGCTTTCTTT. It specifies CASSLVALGRNTDAFF.

The chain employs TRBV4-2 and TRBJ2-3; 9 nucleotides line up with TRBD2. The V and J ends lost 10 bases and 2 bases, in that order; junction bases with no gene match: 22. Per germline, CDR1 LGHNA and CDR2 YNFKEQ. The CDR3 sequence is 19 residues long. The CDR3 DNA reads TGTGCCATGAGCCCCGGGCCTAGCGGGGCAGGATTAATCACAGATACGCAGTATTTT. Its protein product is CAMSPGPSGAGLITDTQYF.

At least ten counts were recorded for this clonotype. V gene TRBV20-1 combines with J gene TRBJ2-7, with D perhaps assigned TRBD1 or TRBD2 (5 bases each). Trimming stripped 1 base from V and 1 base from J, with 8 bases between. Germline-derived CDR1 and CDR2 are DFQATT and SNEGSKA (reference sequence). There are 13 residues in the CDR3. The CDR3 bases are TGCAGTGCTAGAGGAGGGGCTTCCTACGAGCAGTACTTC. This gives the protein CSARGGASYEQYF.

In regard to this clonotype: This clone may be a read error of a much larger clone one base away. The V gene is TRBV29-1, the J gene TRBJ2-7, with D perhaps being TRBD1 or TRBD2 (5 bases each). Per the germline V gene, CDR1 is SQVTM and CDR2 is ANQGSEA. Trimming took off 4 bases at V and 5 bases at J, with 12 bases between the two ends. The CDR3 has 12 residues. The CDR3 DNA is TGCAGCGTTGGGAAAGTGGGGGACGAGCAGTACTTC. This translates into CSVGKVGDEQYF.

This clonotype was found many times. The CDR3 is CASSPTSGGVREQYF. As DNA, the CDR3 is TGTGCCAGCAGTCCCACTAGCGGGGGGGTGAGGGAGCAGTACTTC. The genes are TRBV12-3 or TRBV12-4 and TRBJ2-7, with 13 bases matching TRBD2. The trim removed 5 bases at V and 7 bases at J, leaving 8 bases unmatched. The CDR3 totals 15 residues.

This clonotype was seen at least ten times. CDR3 sequence reads: CASRVGGGYTF. Written as DNA, the CDR3 is TGTGCCAGCAGGGTAGGGGGTGGCTACACCTTC. The gene calls are TRBV28 and TRBJ1-2; TRBD1 might be the D (6 bases). The CDR3 has 11 residues. The ends were cut back, 6 bases at V and 7 bases at J, with 9 bases in the middle. Germline CDR1 MDHEN, CDR2 SYDVKM.

Points on this clonotype: This clone may be a read error of a much larger clone one base away. Because the CDR3 is missing its conserved closing phenylalanine or tryptophan, this is likely a read error. The DNA is left out, because the CDR3 cannot be placed on it with certainty; the CDR3 is given as TCRdb lists it. The rearrangement joins TRBV21-1 to TRBJ2-7. TRBV21-1 is tagged as a pseudogene. Termini included, the CDR3 measures 11 amino acids. CDR3 sequence: CASSSLDKQYS.

CDR3: CASSQDPGGGEQFF. DNA for the CDR3: TGTGCCAGCAGCCAAGACCCGGGAGGGGGTGAGCAGTTCTTC. The V call is TRBV14, the J call TRBJ2-1, with 8 bases aligning to TRBD2. The CDR3 sequence is 14 residues long. V dropped 0 bases and J dropped 9; count of bases not matched to a gene: 4. In germline, CDR1 is SGHDN, CDR2 FVKESK.

This clonotype has ten or more counts. The chain joins TRBV11-3 to TRBJ2-2, with D tentatively TRBD2 (7 bases). The germline V and J ends were trimmed by 5 bases and 5 bases, with 15 bases remaining between them. This CDR3 is 15 amino acids long. Germline CDR1 and CDR2: SGHNT and YENEEA. CDR3 sequence reads: CASSPGGGGTGELFF. The CDR3 DNA is TGTGCCAGCAGCCCCGGAGGGGGGGGGACCGGGGAGCTGTTTTTT.

Ten or more counts support this clonotype. The chain uses TRBV20-1 and TRBJ2-5, with 8 bases matching TRBD2. Germline V lookup: CDR1 DFQATT, CDR2 SNEGSKA (reference sequence). Trimming removed 6 bases from V and 3 bases from J; junction bases left unmatched: 9. The CDR3 has 14 residues. This CDR3 is CSAFGTRWKETQYF. Here the CDR3 DNA reads TGCAGTGCCTTCGGGACTAGATGGAAAGAGACCCAGTACTTC.

The rearrangement joins TRBV23-1 to TRBJ2-2, with 8 bases fitting TRBD1. TRBV23-1 is an ORF for which the function is uncertain. This CDR3 contains 17 residues. V was clipped by 1 base and J by 4 bases; unmatched bases: 8. CDR3 DNA: TGCGCCAGCAGTCAATTCGCCGGGACAGGAACCACCGGGGAGCTGTTTTTT. Protein sequence: CASSQFAGTGTTGELFF.

This clonotype was counted ten times or more. This chain uses TRBV24-1 with TRBJ2-1; no clear D gene. The CDR3 contains 12 residues. The V end lost 2 bases, the J end lost 7 bases, and 5 bases lay between the germline ends. CDR1 and CDR2 from the germline V gene are KGHDR and SFDVKD. The CDR3 sequence is CATSDWGNEQFF. In DNA form, the CDR3 reads TGTGCCACCAGTGATTGGGGAAATGAGCAGTTCTTC.

The J gene is TRBJ2-1, the V gene TRBV7-6; TRBD2 matches 12 bases. V lost 6 bases and J lost 0; bases outside the gene matches: 15. The CDR3 runs to 20 residues. The germline V gene encodes CDR1 SGHVS and CDR2 FNYEAQ. The CDR3 loop is CASSPDPTSGGPSSYNEQFF. In DNA, the CDR3 is TGTGCCAGCAGTCCCGACCCGACTAGCGGGGGACCCAGCTCCTACAATGAGCAGTTCTTC.

This clonotype has more than one count but fewer than ten. CDR3 protein: CSARGPTSLAKNIQYF. CDR3 nucleotides: TGCAGTGCTAGAGGCCCAACGTCCCTAGCCAAAAACATTCAGTACTTC. The chain links TRBV20-1 to TRBJ2-4; D gene uncertain. CDR1 is DFQATT, CDR2 SNEGSKA, per germline (reference sequence). With 1 base removed from V and 0 bases from J, the gap between germline ends came to 13 bases. The CDR3 is made up of 16 amino acids.

Ten or more counts support this clonotype. This rearrangement joins TRBV19 to TRBJ1-6; TRBD1 matches at 7 bases. This CDR3 is built from 14 residues. Germline V gives CDR1 LNHDA, CDR2 SQIVND (reference sequence). V was clipped by 7 bases and J by 10 bases; unmatched bases: 10. In DNA form, the CDR3 reads TGTGCCAGTAAGTCACCAGGGGGTGACTCACCCCTCCACTTT. Protein product: CASKSPGGDSPLHF.

This clonotype was seen ten or more times. This rearrangement joins TRBV29-1 to TRBJ1-1; TRBD1 is a possible D gene (5 bases). Per the germline V gene, CDR1 is SQVTM and CDR2 is ANQGSEA. This CDR3 is 13 amino acids long. Trimming left V 4 bases short and J 4 bases short, with 13 bases between. CDR3 sequence (DNA): TGCAGCGTTGCCAGACAGCAGGTCACTGAAGCTTTCTTT. Protein sequence: CSVARQQVTEAFF.